The following is a T cell receptor beta chain sequence with its context. The data stem from a study of blood T cell repertoires in COVID-19. About the study: PBMCs, B-cell-depleted T cells, or T cells were the source of the cDNA or gDNA that made up the material.

The V gene's germline CDR1 is MNHEY and CDR2 SMNVEV (reference sequence). This CDR3 has 13 residues. V lost 4 bases, J lost 6 bases, and 12 bases lay in between. In the source study's methods: Reference gene primer amplification yielded estimated nucleated cell counts. Clones were read by immunoSEQ multiplex PCR, and TCRdb kept only the in-frame ones, dropping some. Clone size and V and J calls were adopted from that table, with D and trimming inferred from the DNA. The table shows 250,000 to 300,000 clones, with around 90% occurring only once. This chain joins TRBV27 and TRBJ1-1, with D perhaps matching TRBD1 (5 bases). Sample: peripheral blood. This receptor was taken from a woman between 45 and 65 years old who had recovered from COVID-19. CDR3 sequence reads: CASSYKGWAEAFF. The CDR3 DNA follows: TGTGCCAGCAGTTATAAGGGGTGGGCTGAAGCTTTCTTT.